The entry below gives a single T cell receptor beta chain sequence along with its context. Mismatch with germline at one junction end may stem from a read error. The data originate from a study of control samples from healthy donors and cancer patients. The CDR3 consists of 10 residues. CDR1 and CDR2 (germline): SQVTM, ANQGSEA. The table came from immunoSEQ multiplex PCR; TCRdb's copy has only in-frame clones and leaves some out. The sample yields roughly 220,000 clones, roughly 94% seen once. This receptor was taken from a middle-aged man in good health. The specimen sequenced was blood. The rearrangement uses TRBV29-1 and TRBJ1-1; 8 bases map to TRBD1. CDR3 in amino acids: CSVEGDRGVF. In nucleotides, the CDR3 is TGCAGCGTTGAAGGTGACAGGGGTGTCTTT.